This TCR beta chain emerged from a study of T cell repertoires in cytomegalovirus infection. Study context: Public TCR beta signatures provided an indication of both CMV infection and a matching HLA type.

Points from the study as a whole: There were carriers of CMV plus the relevant HLA, and cumulative public TCR beta family frequency identified them. HLA-C-restricted CMV clonotypes gave the most frequent clonotype in two of eight donors.

The germline V and J ends were trimmed by 4 bases and 6 bases, with 7 bases remaining between them. There are 11 residues in the CDR3. Germline CDR1 is MDHEN and CDR2 is SYDVKM. This clonotype showed up just a few times. Its antigen is currently unknown. TCRdb redid the calling of the reads with MiXCR, one entry per CDR3 protein. The sample lists about 260,000 distinct CDR3 sequences, roughly 10% seen once, with about 15% in the top ten. This chain joins TRBV28 and TRBJ2-7; D gene unclear. The sequence came from a human donor in good health (CMV status not recorded). Some clones in this sample may be carry-over from other donors' samples. Sequenced material: PBMCs. The CDR3: CASSWTVEQYF. CDR3 coding DNA: TGTGCCAGCAGTTGGACGGTCGAGCAGTACTTC.